Shown below are 3 T cell receptor beta chains from a single sample sequenced in a study of cytomegalovirus exposure and HLA in healthy donors. Vbeta (60) and Jbeta (13) primers were used in the PCR. Assay: immunoSEQ multiplex PCR; the TCRdb copy retains only in-frame clones and omits some. Seen in this sample are 120,000 to 150,000 clones; the ten most common clones hold about 1.6%. Input material: PBMCs. Receptor source: a woman in her forties or fifties in good health and CMV-seronegative.

The chain carries TRBV11-3 and TRBJ2-2; TRBD2 agrees at 8 bases. CDR3 length equals 16 residues. CDR1 is SGHNT and CDR2 is YENEEA in the germline V gene. The trim removed 5 bases at V and 1 base at J, leaving 6 bases unmatched. In DNA form, the CDR3 reads TGTGCCAGCAGCCGCGATCGGGGGGGGAACACCGGGGAGCTGTTTTTT. Translating it yields CASSRDRGGNTGELFF.

This chain links TRBV9 with TRBJ2-7; 7 positions agree with TRBD1. With 3 bases clipped from V and 4 bases from J, the junction kept 7 bases outside the gene matches. Germline CDR1 SGDLS, CDR2 YYNGEE. The CDR3 is 14 amino acids. CDR3 in amino acids: CASSATGVRYEQYF. CDR3 sequence (DNA): TGTGCCAGCAGCGCCACAGGGGTGAGGTACGAGCAGTACTTC.

The chain joins TRBV6-5 to TRBJ2-2, with D perhaps TRBD1 (5 bases). V shed 5 bases and J shed 3 bases, with 7 bases lying between them. The CDR3 runs 13 residues. Germline CDR1 reads MNHEY; CDR2 reads SVGAGI. DNA of the CDR3: TGTGCCAGCAGTACAGGCCACACCGGGGAGCTGTTTTTT. Its protein is CASSTGHTGELFF.